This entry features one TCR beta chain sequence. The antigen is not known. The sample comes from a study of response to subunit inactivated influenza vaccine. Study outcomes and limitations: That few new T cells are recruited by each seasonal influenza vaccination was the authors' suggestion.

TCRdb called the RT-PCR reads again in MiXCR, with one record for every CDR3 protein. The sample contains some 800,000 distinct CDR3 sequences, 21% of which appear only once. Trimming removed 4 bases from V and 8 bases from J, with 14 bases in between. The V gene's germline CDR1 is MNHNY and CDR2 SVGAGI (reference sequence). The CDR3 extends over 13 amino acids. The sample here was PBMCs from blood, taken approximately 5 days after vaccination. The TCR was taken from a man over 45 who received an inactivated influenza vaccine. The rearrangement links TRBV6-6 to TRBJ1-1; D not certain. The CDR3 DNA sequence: TGTGCCAGCAGTTCTCCTGAGAGGGTAGAAGCTTTCTTT. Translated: CASSSPERVEAFF.